This is a list of T cell receptor beta chains from one sample in a study of T cell clonotyping in hematopoietic cell transplantation. TCRdb keeps only in-frame clones here, not all; method: immunoSEQ multiplex PCR. The top ten clones hold about 6.8% of a sample with roughly 30,000 clones, 70% to 80% of them seen once. The material was peripheral blood mononuclear cells, obtained before stem cell transplant. The source of these receptors is a woman between 25 and 40 years old with chronic myeloid leukemia. Some clones in this sample may be carry-over from other donors' samples. CDR3s include the opening cysteine and the closing phenylalanine or tryptophan. Fields, in order: D gene, J gene, clone size, V gene, CDR3 protein, CDR3 DNA. The D gene is left open where the match is weak. The size entry is marked missing in some rows and otherwise reads once, few, many or a size class.

D gene: -; J gene: TRBJ1-2; clone size: -; V gene: TRBV4-2; CDR3 protein: CASSQDVRVRGYGYTF; CDR3 DNA: TGTGCCAGCAGCCAAGATGTTCGGGTGAGGGGCTATGGCTACACCTTC
D gene: -; J gene: TRBJ2-7; clone size: -; V gene: TRBV9; CDR3 protein: CASSAGSGGAGLYEQYF; CDR3 DNA: TGTGCCAGCAGCGCTGGGAGTGGGGGGGCAGGCCTCTACGAGCAGTACTTC
D gene: TRBD2; J gene: TRBJ2-3; clone size: -; V gene: TRBV7-7; CDR3 protein: CASSLSSSGGKTDTQYF; CDR3 DNA: TGTGCTAGCAGCTTATCATCTAGCGGGGGAAAGACAGATACGCAGTATTTT
D gene: -; J gene: TRBJ1-1; clone size: -; V gene: TRBV5-1; CDR3 protein: CASSLSGINTEAFF; CDR3 DNA: TGCGCCAGCAGCTTGTCAGGGATAAACACTGAAGCTTTCTTT
D gene: -; J gene: TRBJ1-4; clone size: -; V gene: TRBV6-5; CDR3 protein: CASSYSGAGGEKLFF; CDR3 DNA: TGTGCCAGCAGTTACTCGGGAGCTGGGGGTGAAAAACTGTTTTTT
D gene: -; J gene: TRBJ2-1; clone size: -; V gene: TRBV9; CDR3 protein: CASSGGRPYNEQFF; CDR3 DNA: TGTGCCAGCAGCGGGGGAAGGCCCTACAATGAGCAGTTCTTC
D gene: -; J gene: TRBJ1-2; clone size: -; V gene: TRBV2; CDR3 protein: CALRRDFGGYTF; CDR3 DNA: TGTGCCCTCCGGAGGGATTTTGGTGGCTACACCTTC
D gene: -; J gene: TRBJ1-4; clone size: -; V gene: TRBV5-6; CDR3 protein: CASSLMGVGEKLFF; CDR3 DNA: TGTGCCAGCAGCTTGATGGGGGTGGGGGAAAAACTGTTTTTT
D gene: -; J gene: TRBJ1-1; clone size: once; V gene: TRBV7-3; CDR3 protein: CASSSTGTEAFF; CDR3 DNA: TGTGCCAGCAGCTCTACCGGGACGGAAGCTTTCTTT
D gene: -; J gene: TRBJ1-2; clone size: -; V gene: TRBV11-3; CDR3 protein: CASSSFYYGYTF; CDR3 DNA: TGTGCCAGCAGCTCGTTCTACTATGGCTACACCTTC
D gene: -; J gene: TRBJ1-2; clone size: -; V gene: TRBV2; CDR3 protein: CASSGVRVYGYTF; CDR3 DNA: TGTGCCAGCAGTGGAGTCAGGGTCTATGGCTACACCTTC